The 5 T cell receptor beta chains given below trace back to one sample, sequenced in a study of CD8 T cells in Susac syndrome. Reverse transcription used about 0.5 to 1 ug RNA and random hexamers. Each CDR3 protein gets one entry after TCRdb re-called the immunoSEQ multiplex PCR reads with MiXCR. In the table there are approximately 160,000 distinct CDR3 sequences, 92% of which are singletons. The sample was CD4+ T cells from PBMCs. These TCRs come from a human donor in good health.

V and J are TRBV7-8 and TRBJ2-5; D is perhaps TRBD2 (6 bases). This CDR3 spans 15 amino acids. The germline V and J ends were trimmed by 4 bases and 2 bases, with 14 bases remaining between them. From germline, CDR1 is SGHVS and CDR2 FQNEAQ. The CDR3 coding sequence is TGTGCCAGCAGCTCTAACCGAGGGAGGCAAGAGACCCAGTACTTC. Its protein is CASSSNRGRQETQYF.

The genes are TRBV29-1 and TRBJ1-3, with a possible D match to TRBD1 (5 bases). V shed 2 bases and J shed 4 bases, with 12 bases lying between them. Germline lookup yields CDR1 SQVTM and CDR2 ANQGSEA. The CDR3 consists of 14 residues. The CDR3 sequence: CSVERGAGGNTIYF. As DNA, the CDR3 is TGCAGCGTTGAAAGGGGTGCTGGAGGAAACACCATATATTTT.

The chain carries TRBV15 and TRBJ1-5; possibly TRBD1 for D (5 bases). This CDR3 contains 13 residues. The V gene lost 7 bases and the J gene lost 4 bases, with 11 bases spanning the gap. From germline, CDR1 is LNHNV and CDR2 YYDKDF (reference sequence). Written as DNA, the CDR3 is TGTGCCACCACCGAGAGGGGTAATCAGCCCCAGCATTTT. Translated: CATTERGNQPQHF.

The V and J genes are TRBV5-1 and TRBJ2-1; TRBD2 aligns across 9 bases. Germline V gene lookup returns CDR1 SGHRS and CDR2 YFSETQ. V shed 6 bases, J shed 3 bases, and the junction held 1 base outside the gene matches. The CDR3 runs to 13 residues. The CDR3 DNA reads TGCGCCAGCACGCGGGGGGGCTACAATGAGCAGTTCTTC. Encoded protein: CASTRGGYNEQFF. Full variable domain (missing parts from reference TRBV5-1 and TRBJ2-1): KAGVTQTPRYLIKTRGQQVTLSCSPISGHRSVSWYQQTPGQGLQFLFEYFSETQRNKGNFPGRFSGRQFSNSRSEMNVSTLELGDSALYLCASTRGGYNEQFFGPGTRLTVL.

The J gene is TRBJ2-3, the V gene TRBV14; D unresolved. The CDR3 covers 16 residues. In germline, CDR1 is SGHDN, CDR2 FVKESK. Trimming stripped 0 bases from V and 0 bases from J, with 10 bases between. The CDR3 protein is CASSQEPGSSTDTQYF. As DNA, the CDR3 is TGTGCCAGCAGCCAAGAACCCGGGTCTAGCACAGATACGCAGTATTTT.